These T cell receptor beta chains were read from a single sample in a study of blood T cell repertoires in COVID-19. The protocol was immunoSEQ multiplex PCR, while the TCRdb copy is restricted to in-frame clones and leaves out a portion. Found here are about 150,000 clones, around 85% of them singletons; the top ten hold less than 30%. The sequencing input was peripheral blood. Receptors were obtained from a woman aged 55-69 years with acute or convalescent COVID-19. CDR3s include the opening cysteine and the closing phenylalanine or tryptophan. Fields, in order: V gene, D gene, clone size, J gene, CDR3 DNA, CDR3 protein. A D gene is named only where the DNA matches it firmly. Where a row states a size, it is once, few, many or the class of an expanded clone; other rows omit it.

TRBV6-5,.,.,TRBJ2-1,TGTGCCAGCAGTTATTACGGCGACGATGCGGTCTTC,CASSYYGDDAVF
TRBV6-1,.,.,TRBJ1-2,TGTGCCAGCAGTGAAGCAGGGTCCACAGGGAACTATGGCTACACCTTC,CASSEAGSTGNYGYTF
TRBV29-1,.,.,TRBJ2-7,TGCAGCGTCGTACAGGGTCCCTCCTACGAGCAGTACTTC,CSVVQGPSYEQYF
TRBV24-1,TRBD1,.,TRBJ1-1,TGTGCCACCATGACAGGGGGTAGCCCTGAAGCTTTCTTT,CATMTGGSPEAFF
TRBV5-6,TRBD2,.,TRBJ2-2,TGTGCCAGCAGCTACTCCTTGTTGGGGGGGTCGAACACCGGGGAGCTGTTTTTT,CASSYSLLGGSNTGELFF
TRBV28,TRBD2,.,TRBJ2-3,TGTGCCAGCAGGTCGGGGGGTAGCACAGATACGCAGTATTTT,CASRSGGSTDTQYF
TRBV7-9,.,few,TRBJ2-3,TGTGCCAGCAGCTCGCTGGACTTTACCCTCACAGATACGCAGTATTTT,CASSSLDFTLTDTQYF
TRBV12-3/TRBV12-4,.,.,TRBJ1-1,TGTGCCAGCGCCCTTGCGGACACTGAAGCTTTCTTT,CASALADTEAFF
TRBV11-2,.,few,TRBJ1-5,TGTGCCAGCAGCTGGGGCCAGAATCAGCCCCAGCATTTT,CASSWGQNQPQHF
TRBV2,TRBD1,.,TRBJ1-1,TGTGCCATACAGGGGGCCAACACTGAAGCTTTCTTT,CAIQGANTEAFF
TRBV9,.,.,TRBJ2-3,TGTGCCAGCAGCGTAGCTACCGGGGGACTCCTTGATACGCAGTATTTT,CASSVATGGLLDTQYF
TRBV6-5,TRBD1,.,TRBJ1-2,TGTGCCAGCAGTCTACGGACAGGGGGCTATGGCTACACCTTC,CASSLRTGGYGYTF
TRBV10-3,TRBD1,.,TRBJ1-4,TGTGCCACAAACAACCCGGACAGGGGGGCAACTAATGAAAAACTGTTTTTT,CATNNPDRGATNEKLFF
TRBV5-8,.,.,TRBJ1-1,TGTGCCAGCAGCTTATTCGTGAACACTGAAGCTTTCTTT,CASSLFVNTEAFF
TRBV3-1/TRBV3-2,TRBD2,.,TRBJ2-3,TGTGCCAGCAGCCAATTATCCCCAGCTAGCGGCTTCACAGATACGCAGTATTTT,CASSQLSPASGFTDTQYF
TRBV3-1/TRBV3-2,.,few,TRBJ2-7,TGTGCCAGCAGCCAAACCGCCCCGGGGGAGCAGTACTTC,CASSQTAPGEQYF
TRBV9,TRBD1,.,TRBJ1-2,TGTGCCAGCAGCGTGATCGGACAGGGGGGCTATGGCTACACCTTC,CASSVIGQGGYGYTF
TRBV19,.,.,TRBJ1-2,TGTGCCAGTAGTATCCCTAATACAGGCTACTATGGCTACACCTTC,CASSIPNTGYYGYTF
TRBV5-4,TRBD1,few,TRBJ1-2,TGTGCCAGCAGAATGGACAGGAGAGATGGCTACACCTTC,CASRMDRRDGYTF
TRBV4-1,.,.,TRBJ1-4,TGCGCCAGCAGCCAAGAAGGGGGTCGAGATGATGAAAAACTGTTTTTT,CASSQEGGRDDEKLFF
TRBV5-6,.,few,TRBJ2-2,TGTGCCAGCAGCTTGGACGGTGGACTGCGAACCGGGGAGCTGTTTTTT,CASSLDGGLRTGELFF
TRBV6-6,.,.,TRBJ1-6,TGTGCCAGCAGTCCCCCAAATTCACCCCTCCACTTT,CASSPPNSPLHF
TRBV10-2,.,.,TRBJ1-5,TGCGCCAGCAGTGAGGCAGGACACAACAATCAGCCCCAGCATTTT,CASSEAGHNNQPQHF
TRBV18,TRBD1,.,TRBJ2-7,TGTGCCAGCTCACGATCGACCGGGACAGGGGGCGACGAGCAGTACTTC,CASSRSTGTGGDEQYF
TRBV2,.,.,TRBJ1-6,TGTGCCAGCGGGGCATTAGGGTCACCCCTCCACTTT,CASGALGSPLHF
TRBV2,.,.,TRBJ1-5,TGTGCCAGCAGTGAAGGCAGGGGACACCCGCTGGAGCCCCAGCATTTT,CASSEGRGHPLEPQHF
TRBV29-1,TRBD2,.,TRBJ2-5,TGCAGCGTTGAACGCGGGGAGGGTGGGGAGACCCAGTACTTC,CSVERGEGGETQYF
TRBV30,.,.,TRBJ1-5,TGTGCCTGGAGTTTGTCGAGCAATCAGCCCCAGCATTTT,CAWSLSSNQPQHF
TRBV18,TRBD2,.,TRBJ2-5,TGTGCCAGCTCACCCACCGGGACTAGCCCTTCGGAGACCCAGTACTTC,CASSPTGTSPSETQYF
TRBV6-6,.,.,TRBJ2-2,TGTGCCAGCGGAACTACGGAGAACACCGGGGAGCTGTTTTTT,CASGTTENTGELFF
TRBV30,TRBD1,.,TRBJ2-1,TGTGCCTGGGCGGGACAGGGGGCGGGAAATGAGCAGTTCTTC,CAWAGQGAGNEQFF
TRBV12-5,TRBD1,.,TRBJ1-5,TGTGCTAGTGGTTTGACCCCCCCCGGGACAGGCAATCAGCCCCAGCATTTT,CASGLTPPGTGNQPQHF
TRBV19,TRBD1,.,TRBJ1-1,TGTGCCAGTAGTACCGAACGACAGGGTAAAGCTTTCTTT,CASSTERQGKAFF
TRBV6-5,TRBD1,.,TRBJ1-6,TGTGCCAGCAACGAAGAGGGACAGGTTTATTCACCCCTCCACTTT,CASNEEGQVYSPLHF
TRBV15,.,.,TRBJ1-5,TGTGCCACCAGCAGAGATTCTGAGGCGCCCCAGCATTTT,CATSRDSEAPQHF
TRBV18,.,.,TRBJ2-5,TGTGCCAGCTCACCACCTTCCCTCCTGGAGACCCAGTACTTC,CASSPPSLLETQYF
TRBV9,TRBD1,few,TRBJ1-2,TGTGCCAGCAGCCACCTAGGGACAGTTGGTGGCTACACCTTC,CASSHLGTVGGYTF
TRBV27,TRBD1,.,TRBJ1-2,TGTGCCAGCAGTCGGGGACAGAGGAACTATGGCTACACCTTC,CASSRGQRNYGYTF
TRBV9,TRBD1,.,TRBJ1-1,TGTGCCAGCAGCGTAGCTGTGACAGGGGGCACTGAAGCTTTCTTT,CASSVAVTGGTEAFF
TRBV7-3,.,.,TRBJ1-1,TGTGCCAGCAGCTTGGAGGGCGGGCCGAACACTGAAGCTTTCTTT,CASSLEGGPNTEAFF
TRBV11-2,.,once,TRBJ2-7,TGTGCCAGCAGCACTTCTGGAATCGGGAGCTACGAGCAGTACTTC,CASSTSGIGSYEQYF
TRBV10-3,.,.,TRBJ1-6,TGTGCCATCAGTGTTTCGGGGGATAATTCACCCCTCCACTTT,CAISVSGDNSPLHF
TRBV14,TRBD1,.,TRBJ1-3,TGTGCCAGCAGCCAACTGGGACAGCACTCGGGAAACACCATATATTTT,CASSQLGQHSGNTIYF
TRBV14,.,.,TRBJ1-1,TGTGCCAGCAGCAATCAACGGTTGAACACTGAAGCTTTCTTT,CASSNQRLNTEAFF
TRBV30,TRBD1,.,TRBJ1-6,TGTGCCTGGAGTACAGGGGGACCCGATAATTCACCCCTCCACTTT,CAWSTGGPDNSPLHF
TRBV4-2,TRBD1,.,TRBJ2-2,TGTGCCAGCAGCCAAGGAACAGGGGGAACCGGGGAGCTGTTTTTT,CASSQGTGGTGELFF
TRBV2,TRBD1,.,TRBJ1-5,TGTGCCAGCAGGGGACAGGGCAATCAGCCCCAGCATTTT,CASRGQGNQPQHF
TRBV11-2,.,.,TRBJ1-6,TGTGCCAGCAGCTTAGATCCAAATTCACCCCTCCACTTT,CASSLDPNSPLHF
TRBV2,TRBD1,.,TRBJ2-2,TGTGCCAGCACCGGACAGGGGACCGGGGAGCTGTTTTTT,CASTGQGTGELFF
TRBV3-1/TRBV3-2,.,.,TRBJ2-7,TGTGCCAGCAGCCCCGGACTGTCCAACGAGCAGTACTTC,CASSPGLSNEQYF
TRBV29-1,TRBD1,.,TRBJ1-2,TGCAGCGCCCTACAGGGGGGGAGCCGTGGCTACACCTTC,CSALQGGSRGYTF
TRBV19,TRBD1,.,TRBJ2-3,TGTGCCAGTAAGGGACAGAACACAGATACGCAGTATTTT,CASKGQNTDTQYF
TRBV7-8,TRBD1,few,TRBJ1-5,TGTGCCAGCAGCCACGGGACAGGGGATAATCAGCCCCAGCATTTT,CASSHGTGDNQPQHF